These T cell receptor beta chains were read from a single sample in a study of CD8 T cells in Susac syndrome. TCRdb reprocessed the immunoSEQ multiplex PCR reads with MiXCR, giving one entry per CDR3 protein. The profile shows hundreds of thousands of distinct CDR3 sequences, approximately 91% of them singletons. Sequencing was done on a sample of CD8+ T cells from PBMCs. The receptors were sampled from a human donor with multiple sclerosis. Both conserved end residues are part of each CDR3. The D gene is left open where the match is weak. A row's size may be missing; if present it is once, few, many or a size class.

>NA|TRBJ2-1|NA|TRBV20-1
CSARVRGLSYNEQFF
TGCAGTGCTAGAGTCAGGGGCCTCTCCTACAATGAGCAGTTCTTC
>NA|TRBJ2-7|NA|TRBV20-1
CSARVRQSSWEQYF
TGCAGTGCTAGAGTTCGGCAGTCGTCTTGGGAGCAGTACTTC
>NA|TRBJ2-2|NA|TRBV27
CASSLIGGAGELFF
TGTGCCAGCAGTTTAATAGGGGGGGCCGGGGAGCTGTTTTTT
>NA|TRBJ1-2|TRBD1|TRBV3-1
CASSPGQGDYGYTF
TGTGCCAGCAGCCCTGGACAGGGGGACTATGGCTACACCTTC
>NA|TRBJ2-1|TRBD2|TRBV7-6
CASSLAERGGVEQFF
TGTGCCAGCAGCTTAGCCGAGCGGGGAGGGGTTGAGCAGTTCTTC
>NA|TRBJ2-2|NA|TRBV9
CASSVGQAENTGELFF
TGTGCCAGCAGCGTCGGGCAAGCAGAGAACACCGGGGAGCTGTTTTTT
>NA|TRBJ1-3|NA|TRBV13
CASSPTTGSGNTIYF
TGTGCCAGCAGCCCGACGACAGGCTCTGGAAACACCATATATTTT
>NA|TRBJ2-7|NA|TRBV12-3/TRBV12-4
CASSTLVGAEQYF
TGTGCCAGCAGTACCCTTGTAGGTGCCGAGCAGTACTTC
>NA|TRBJ2-3|NA|TRBV15
CATSRDASHTDTQYF
TGTGCCACCAGCAGAGATGCTAGTCACACAGATACGCAGTATTTT
>NA|TRBJ2-3|TRBD2|TRBV20-1
CSARDSSGSLDTQYF
TGCAGTGCAAGAGATAGTAGCGGGAGTCTAGATACGCAGTATTTT
>NA|TRBJ2-7|NA|TRBV5-6
CASSRDGVYEQYF
TGTGCCAGCAGCCGGGACGGTGTCTACGAGCAGTACTTC
>few|TRBJ1-5|NA|TRBV7-2
CASSLRGTTYGGNQPQHF
TGTGCCAGCAGCTTACGGGGGACAACCTATGGCGGCAATCAGCCCCAGCATTTT
>NA|TRBJ2-2|TRBD2|TRBV25-1
CASSGPRTSGGAATGELFF
TGTGCCAGCAGTGGGCCCCGGACTAGCGGGGGGGCGGCCACCGGGGAGCTGTTTTTT
>NA|TRBJ2-7|TRBD2|TRBV9
CASSVGDSGRALYEQYF
TGTGCCAGCAGCGTAGGGGATAGCGGGAGGGCCCTCTACGAGCAGTACTTC
>NA|TRBJ1-1|NA|TRBV6-1
CASWDAGTEAFF
TGTGCCAGCTGGGACGCAGGCACTGAAGCTTTCTTT
>NA|TRBJ2-2|NA|TRBV2
CASSEDLNTGELFF
TGTGCCAGCAGTGAAGACTTGAACACCGGGGAGCTGTTTTTT
>NA|TRBJ2-6|NA|TRBV11-1
CASSLLGAGANVLTF
TGTGCCAGCAGCTTATTGGGGGCTGGGGCCAACGTCCTGACTTTC
>NA|TRBJ2-7|NA|TRBV24-1
CAIQASDGPPYEQYF
TGTGCCATACAGGCCAGCGACGGCCCCCCCTACGAGCAGTACTTC
>NA|TRBJ2-1|NA|TRBV12-3/TRBV12-4
CASSEGGGGEQFF
TGTGCCAGCAGTGAAGGGGGCGGGGGTGAGCAGTTCTTC
>NA|TRBJ2-3|NA|TRBV9
CASSVLGHPTDTQYF
TGTGCCAGCAGCGTCCTGGGACACCCCACAGATACGCAGTATTTT
>NA|TRBJ1-5|TRBD1|TRBV2
CASRGQVLSNQPQHF
TGTGCCAGCAGAGGACAGGTTTTAAGCAATCAGCCCCAGCATTTT
>NA|TRBJ1-1|NA|TRBV29-1
CSVGGDRMNTEAFF
TGCAGCGTTGGAGGGGACCGCATGAACACTGAAGCTTTCTTT
>NA|TRBJ2-7|NA|TRBV27
CASSPFIGNEQYF
TGTGCCAGCAGTCCCTTTATAGGGAACGAGCAGTACTTC
>NA|TRBJ1-1|NA|TRBV19
CASSIWVENTEAFF
TGTGCCAGTAGTATATGGGTAGAGAACACTGAAGCTTTCTTT
>NA|TRBJ2-1|NA|TRBV7-9
CASSLGAASYNEQFF
TGTGCCAGCAGCTTAGGAGCGGCCTCCTACAATGAGCAGTTCTTC
>NA|TRBJ1-4|TRBD1|TRBV7-9
CASSLPITGVKEKLFF
TGTGCCAGCAGCTTACCTATAACAGGGGTGAAGGAAAAACTGTTTTTT
>NA|TRBJ2-1|TRBD2|TRBV27
CASSLFREGPYNEQFF
TGTGCCAGCAGTTTATTCCGGGAGGGACCCTACAATGAGCAGTTCTTC
>NA|TRBJ1-2|TRBD1|TRBV19
CASSIARTGQDGYTF
TGTGCCAGTAGTATAGCCCGGACAGGGCAAGATGGCTACACCTTC
>NA|TRBJ1-2|NA|TRBV7-2
CASSSGEYGYTF
TGTGCCAGCAGCTCAGGCGAGTATGGCTACACCTTC
>NA|TRBJ1-2|NA|TRBV27
CASRLSRGAYGYTF
TGTGCCAGCAGACTATCCCGAGGGGCGTATGGCTACACCTTC
>once|TRBJ2-3|TRBD2|TRBV6-2/TRBV6-3
CASSYSRLAGGGTDTQYF
TGTGCCAGCAGTTACTCGCGGCTAGCGGGGGGCGGCACAGATACGCAGTATTTT
>NA|TRBJ2-7|TRBD1|TRBV7-2
CASSWTGTDEQYF
TGTGCCAGCAGCTGGACAGGGACCGACGAGCAGTACTTC
>NA|TRBJ2-4|NA|TRBV7-8
CASSLEGMGPQYF
TGTGCCAGCAGCTTAGAAGGAATGGGCCCTCAGTACTTC
>NA|TRBJ1-5|TRBD1|TRBV29-1
CSVGTGLNQPQHF
TGCAGCGTTGGGACAGGACTCAATCAGCCCCAGCATTTT
>NA|TRBJ2-4|NA|TRBV25-1
CATSSGWNIQYF
TGTGCCACCAGCTCGGGATGGAACATTCAGTACTTC
>few|TRBJ2-1|TRBD2|TRBV5-6
CASSLGLAGGYNEQFF
TGTGCCAGCAGCTTGGGTCTAGCGGGAGGATACAATGAGCAGTTCTTC
>NA|TRBJ1-4|NA|TRBV7-9
CASSLAGKNEKLFF
TGTGCCAGCAGCTTAGCAGGGAAAAATGAAAAACTGTTTTTT
>NA|TRBJ1-1|NA|TRBV9
CASSVGFNRNTEAFF
TGTGCCAGCAGCGTAGGATTTAACAGAAACACTGAAGCTTTCTTT
>NA|TRBJ2-3|NA|TRBV25-1
CASSVGRTDTQYF
TGTGCCAGCAGTGTGGGGAGGACAGATACGCAGTATTTT
>NA|TRBJ1-4|NA|TRBV5-1
CASSLSGTEKLFF
TGCGCCAGCAGCCTGTCCGGGACAGAAAAACTGTTTTTT